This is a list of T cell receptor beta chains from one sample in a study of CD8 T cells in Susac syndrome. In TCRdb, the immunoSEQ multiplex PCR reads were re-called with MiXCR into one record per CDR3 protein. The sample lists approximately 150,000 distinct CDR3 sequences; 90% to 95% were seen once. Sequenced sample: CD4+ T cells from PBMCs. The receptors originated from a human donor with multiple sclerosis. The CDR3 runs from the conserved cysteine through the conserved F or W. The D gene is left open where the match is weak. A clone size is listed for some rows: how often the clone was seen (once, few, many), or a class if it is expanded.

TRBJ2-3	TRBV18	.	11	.	CASSPPDTQYF	TGTGCCAGCTCACCTCCAGATACGCAGTATTTT
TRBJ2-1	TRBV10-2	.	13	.	CASSGSLLHEQFF	TGCGCCAGCAGCGGATCCCTCCTTCATGAGCAGTTCTTC
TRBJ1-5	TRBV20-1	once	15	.	CSARDGRNSNQPQHF	TGCAGTGCTAGAGATGGTCGGAATAGCAATCAGCCCCAGCATTTT
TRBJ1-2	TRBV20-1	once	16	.	CSARDQERNKPNGYTF	TGCAGTGCTAGAGATCAGGAGAGGAACAAGCCAAATGGCTACACCTTC
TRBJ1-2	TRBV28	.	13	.	CASSLSQGPGHTF	TGTGCCAGCAGTTTATCGCAGGGTCCTGGCCACACCTTC
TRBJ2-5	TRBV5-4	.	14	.	CASSLGLGEETQYF	TGTGCCAGCAGCTTGGGGTTGGGGGAAGAGACCCAGTACTTC
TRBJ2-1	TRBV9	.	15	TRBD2	CASSVGGLAYNEQFF	TGTGCCAGCAGCGTGGGAGGACTAGCTTACAATGAGCAGTTCTTC
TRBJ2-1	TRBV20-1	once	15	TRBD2	CSAREAGGSGNEQFF	TGCAGTGCTAGAGAGGCGGGAGGGTCGGGGAATGAGCAGTTCTTC
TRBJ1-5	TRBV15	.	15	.	CATSRGVGGGQPQHF	TGTGCCACCAGCAGAGGAGTAGGGGGGGGACAGCCCCAGCATTTT
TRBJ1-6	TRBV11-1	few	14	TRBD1	CASSPTGTSSPLHF	TGTGCCAGCAGCCCGACAGGGACAAGTTCACCCCTCCACTTT
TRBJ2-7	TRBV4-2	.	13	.	CASSQERSYEQYF	TGTGCCAGCAGCCAAGAAAGGTCCTACGAGCAGTACTTC
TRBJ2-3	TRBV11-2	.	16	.	CASSLQGGIRTDTQYF	TGTGCCAGCAGCCTACAGGGAGGGATACGCACAGATACGCAGTATTTT
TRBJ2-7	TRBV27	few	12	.	CASSLSSYEQYF	TGTGCCAGCAGTTTATCGTCATATGAGCAGTACTTC
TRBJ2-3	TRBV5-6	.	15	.	CASSLGRLSTDTQYF	TGTGCCAGCAGCTTGGGGAGGCTCAGCACAGATACGCAGTATTTT
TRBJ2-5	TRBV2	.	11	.	CASIAEETQYF	TGTGCCAGCATAGCGGAAGAGACCCAGTACTTC
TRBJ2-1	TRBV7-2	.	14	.	CASSLVPGYNEQFF	TGTGCCAGCAGCTTGGTACCAGGCTACAATGAGCAGTTCTTC
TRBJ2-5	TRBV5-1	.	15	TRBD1	CASTMTGEYQETQYF	TGCGCCAGCACCATGACAGGGGAGTACCAAGAGACCCAGTACTTC
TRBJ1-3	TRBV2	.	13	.	CASRVELGNTIYF	TGTGCCAGCAGGGTGGAGCTCGGAAACACCATATATTTT
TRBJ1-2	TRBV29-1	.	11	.	CSCHTNYGYTF	TGCAGCTGTCATACGAACTATGGCTACACCTTC
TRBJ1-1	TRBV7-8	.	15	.	CASSLGVAGITEAFF	TGTGCCAGCAGCTTAGGGGTTGCGGGAATCACTGAAGCTTTCTTT
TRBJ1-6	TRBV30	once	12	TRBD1	CAWDRDNSPLHF	TGTGCCTGGGACAGGGATAATTCACCCCTCCACTTT
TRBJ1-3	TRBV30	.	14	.	CAWSRRGGRNTIYF	TGTGCCTGGAGTCGACGGGGGGGCAGAAACACCATATATTTT
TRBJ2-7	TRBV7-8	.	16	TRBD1	CASSYRDRVGSHEQYF	TGTGCCAGCAGCTACCGGGACAGGGTAGGGAGCCACGAGCAGTACTTC
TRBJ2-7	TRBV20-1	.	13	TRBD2	CSAPSSGGYEQYF	TGCAGTGCTCCTTCGAGCGGGGGTTACGAGCAGTACTTC
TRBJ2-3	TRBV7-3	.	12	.	CASSLSGGEKYF	TGTGCCAGCAGCTTATCAGGAGGGGAAAAGTATTTT
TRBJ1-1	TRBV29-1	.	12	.	CSVVGFNTEAFF	TGCAGCGTTGTAGGGTTTAACACTGAAGCTTTCTTT
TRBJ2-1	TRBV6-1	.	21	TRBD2	CASTPEVAGLAGDESYNEQFF	TGTGCCAGCACCCCCGAGGTGGCTGGACTAGCGGGAGATGAGTCCTACAATGAGCAGTTCTTC
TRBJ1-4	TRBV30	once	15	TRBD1	CAWSLLDRGNEKLFF	TGTGCCTGGAGTTTACTTGACAGGGGCAATGAAAAACTGTTTTTT
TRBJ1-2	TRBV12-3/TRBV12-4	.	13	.	CASSRQVLYGYTF	TGTGCCAGCAGTAGACAGGTCCTCTATGGCTACACCTTC
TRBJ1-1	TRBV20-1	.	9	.	CSGGGEAFF	TGCAGTGGCGGAGGTGAAGCTTTCTTT
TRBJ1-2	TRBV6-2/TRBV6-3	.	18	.	CASSYWVPRTLANYGYTF	TGTGCCAGCAGTTACTGGGTACCTCGGACGTTAGCTAACTATGGCTACACCTTC
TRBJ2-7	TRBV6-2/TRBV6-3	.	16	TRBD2	CASSTGGLASSYEQYF	TGTGCCAGCAGTACCGGTGGACTAGCGAGCTCCTACGAGCAGTACTTC
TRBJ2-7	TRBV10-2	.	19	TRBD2	CASSERGLASTYSYYEQYF	TGCGCCAGCAGTGAGAGGGGACTAGCGAGCACATATAGCTACTACGAGCAGTACTTC
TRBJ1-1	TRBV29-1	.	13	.	CSVEGTGGTEAFF	TGCAGCGTTGAAGGAACGGGTGGCACTGAAGCTTTCTTT
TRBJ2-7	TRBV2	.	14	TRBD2	CASSGLAVSYEQYF	TGTGCCAGCAGCGGACTAGCGGTTTCCTACGAGCAGTACTTC
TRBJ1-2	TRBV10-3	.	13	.	CAISKDSNYGYTF	TGTGCCATCAGTAAGGACAGTAACTATGGCTACACCTTC
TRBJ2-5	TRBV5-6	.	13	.	CASSLSSRETQYF	TGTGCCAGCAGCCTTAGTTCGCGAGAGACCCAGTACTTC
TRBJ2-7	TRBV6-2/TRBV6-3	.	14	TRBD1	CASRYTGGLYEQYF	TGTGCCAGCAGATACACAGGGGGACTCTACGAGCAGTACTTC
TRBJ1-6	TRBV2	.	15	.	CASSEVPTPASPLHF	TGTGCCAGCAGTGAGGTCCCCACACCCGCTTCACCCCTCCACTTT
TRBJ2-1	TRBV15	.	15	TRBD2	CATSTETSGSNEQFF	TGTGCCACCAGCACTGAGACTAGCGGGAGCAATGAGCAGTTCTTC
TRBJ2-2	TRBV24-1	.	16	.	CATGMGASANTGELFF	TGTGCCACCGGGATGGGGGCGTCAGCGAACACCGGGGAGCTGTTTTTT
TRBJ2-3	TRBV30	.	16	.	CAWSVSAGAFTDTQYF	TGTGCCTGGAGTGTATCTGCGGGGGCATTCACAGATACGCAGTATTTT
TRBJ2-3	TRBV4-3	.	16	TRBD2	CASSQGTSGRPDTQYF	TGCGCCAGCAGCCAGGGGACTAGCGGGAGACCAGATACGCAGTATTTT
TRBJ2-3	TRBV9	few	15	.	CASSKGGHSTDTQYF	TGTGCCAGCAGCAAGGGGGGGCATAGCACAGATACGCAGTATTTT
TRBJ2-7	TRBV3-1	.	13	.	CASSQDARGEQYF	TGTGCCAGCAGCCAAGACGCACGAGGGGAGCAGTACTTC
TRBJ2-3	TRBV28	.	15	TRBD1	CASSRQGGNTDTQYF	TGTGCCAGCAGCCGACAGGGGGGGAACACAGATACGCAGTATTTT
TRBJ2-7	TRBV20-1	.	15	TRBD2	CSARDDIAGAYEQYF	TGCAGTGCTAGAGATGATATAGCGGGAGCCTACGAGCAGTACTTC
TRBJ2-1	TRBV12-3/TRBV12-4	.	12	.	CASSFGVRGQFF	TGTGCCAGCAGTTTTGGGGTTCGCGGGCAGTTCTTC
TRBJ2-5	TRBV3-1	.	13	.	CASSHPGPETQYF	TGTGCCAGCAGCCATCCCGGACCGGAGACCCAGTACTTC
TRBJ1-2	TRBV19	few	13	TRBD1	CASSMDRDYGYTF	TGTGCCAGTAGTATGGACAGGGATTATGGCTACACCTTC
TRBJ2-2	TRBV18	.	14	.	CASSPMEGAGELFF	TGTGCCAGCTCACCGATGGAAGGAGCCGGGGAGCTGTTTTTT